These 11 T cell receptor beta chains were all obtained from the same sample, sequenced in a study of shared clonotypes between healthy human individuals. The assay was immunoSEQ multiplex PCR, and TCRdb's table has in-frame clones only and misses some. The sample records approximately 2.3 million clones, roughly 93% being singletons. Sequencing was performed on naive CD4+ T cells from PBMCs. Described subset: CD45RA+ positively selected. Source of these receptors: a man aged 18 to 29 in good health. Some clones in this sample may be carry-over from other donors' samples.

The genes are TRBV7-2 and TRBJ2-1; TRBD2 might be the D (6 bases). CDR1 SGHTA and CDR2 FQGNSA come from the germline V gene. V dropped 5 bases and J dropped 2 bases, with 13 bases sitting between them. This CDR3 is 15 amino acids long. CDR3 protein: CASSHRDLAYNEQFF. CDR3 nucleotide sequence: TGTGCCAGCAGCCACCGGGACTTAGCCTACAATGAGCAGTTCTTC.

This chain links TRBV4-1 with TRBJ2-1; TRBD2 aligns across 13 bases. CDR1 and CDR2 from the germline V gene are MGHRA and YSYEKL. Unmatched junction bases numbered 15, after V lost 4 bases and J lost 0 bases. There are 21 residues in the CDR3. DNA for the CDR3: TGCGCCAGCAGCCCTACTCCCGGGACTAGCGGGAAAATGGGCTCCTACAATGAGCAGTTCTTC. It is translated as CASSPTPGTSGKMGSYNEQFF.

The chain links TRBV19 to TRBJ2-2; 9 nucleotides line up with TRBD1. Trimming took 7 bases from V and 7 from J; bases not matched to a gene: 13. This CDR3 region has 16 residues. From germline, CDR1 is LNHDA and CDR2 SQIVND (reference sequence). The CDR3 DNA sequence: TGTGCCAGTAAAGTTAAGGGACAGGGTGTTAGCGGGGAGCTGTTTTTT. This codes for CASKVKGQGVSGELFF.

The CDR3 bases are TGTGCCAGCAGCTTAAGTTTAGCTAGCGGGGCCGGGGAGCTGTTTTTT. It translates to CASSLSLASGAGELFF. The rearrangement joins TRBV7-3 to TRBJ2-2; TRBD2 matches 9 bases. J lost 6 bases, V lost 1 base, and 6 bases had no gene match. Per the germline V gene, CDR1 is SGHTA and CDR2 is FQGTGA. The CDR3 is made up of 16 amino acids.

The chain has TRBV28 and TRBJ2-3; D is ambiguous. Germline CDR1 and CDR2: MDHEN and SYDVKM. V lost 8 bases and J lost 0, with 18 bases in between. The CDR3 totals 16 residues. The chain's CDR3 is CASLPHRSPSTDTQYF. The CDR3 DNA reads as TGTGCCAGCCTTCCTCACCGGAGTCCTAGCACAGATACGCAGTATTTT.

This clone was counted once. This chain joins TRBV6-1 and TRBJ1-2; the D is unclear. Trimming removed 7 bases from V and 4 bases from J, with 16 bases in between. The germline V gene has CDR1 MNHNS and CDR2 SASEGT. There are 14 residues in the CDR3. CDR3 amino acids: CASKPPTAIYGYTF. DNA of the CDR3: TGTGCCAGCAAGCCTCCTACGGCTATCTATGGCTACACCTTC.

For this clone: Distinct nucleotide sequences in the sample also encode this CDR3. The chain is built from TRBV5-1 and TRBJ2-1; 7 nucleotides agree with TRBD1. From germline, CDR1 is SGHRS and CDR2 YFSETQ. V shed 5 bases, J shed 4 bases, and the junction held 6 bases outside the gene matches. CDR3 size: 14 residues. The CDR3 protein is CASSADRVYNEQFF. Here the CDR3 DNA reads TGCGCCAGCAGTGCTGACAGGGTGTACAATGAGCAGTTCTTC.

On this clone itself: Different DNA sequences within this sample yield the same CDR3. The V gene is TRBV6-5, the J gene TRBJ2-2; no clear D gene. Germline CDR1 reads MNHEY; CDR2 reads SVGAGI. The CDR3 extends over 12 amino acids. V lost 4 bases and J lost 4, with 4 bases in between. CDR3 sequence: CASSSRTGELFF. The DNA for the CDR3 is TGTGCCAGCAGTTCACGCACCGGGGAGCTGTTTTTT.

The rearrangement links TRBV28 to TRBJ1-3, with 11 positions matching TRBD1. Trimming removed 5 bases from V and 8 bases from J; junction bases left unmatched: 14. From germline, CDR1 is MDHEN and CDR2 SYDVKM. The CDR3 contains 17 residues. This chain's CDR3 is CASSLDFPDRGQDTIYF. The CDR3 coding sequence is TGTGCCAGCAGTCTAGACTTTCCGGACAGGGGGCAGGACACCATATATTTT.

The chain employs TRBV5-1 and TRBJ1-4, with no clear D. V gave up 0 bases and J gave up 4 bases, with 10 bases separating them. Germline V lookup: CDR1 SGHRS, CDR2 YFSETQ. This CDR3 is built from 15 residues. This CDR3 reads CASSLADGFNEKLFF. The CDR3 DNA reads TGCGCCAGCAGCTTGGCCGACGGCTTTAATGAAAAACTGTTTTTT.

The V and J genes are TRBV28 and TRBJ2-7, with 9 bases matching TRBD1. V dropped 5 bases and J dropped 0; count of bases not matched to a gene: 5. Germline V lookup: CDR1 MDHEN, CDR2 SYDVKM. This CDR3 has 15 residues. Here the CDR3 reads CASSHPGQGSYEQYF. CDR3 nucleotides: TGTGCCAGCAGTCACCCGGGACAGGGCTCCTACGAGCAGTACTTC. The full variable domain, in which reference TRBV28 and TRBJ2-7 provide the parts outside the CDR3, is DVKVTQSSRYLVKRTGEKVFLECVQDMDHENMFWYRQDPGLGLRLIYFSYDVKMKEKGDIPEGYSVSREKKERFSLILESASTNQTSMYLCASSHPGQGSYEQYFGPGTRLTVT.